This TCR beta chain was found in a study of shared clonotypes between healthy human individuals. Researchers partitioned CD4+ cells into CD45RA+ naive and CD45RA-negative memory subsets. Using immunoSEQ multiplex PCR, the repertoire was profiled, and TCRdb retains in-frame clones only, with some absent. The sample includes 1 million to 1.3 million clones, around 78% of them seen just once. Broader study findings: At large depth, rarefaction still showed sorted-subset sequencing to be incomplete. Generation probabilities were higher for clonotypes shared across all four sorted-subset donors than for unshared ones.

J gave up 2 bases and V 4 bases, and 5 bases lay outside the gene matches. The germline V gene has CDR1 MDHEN and CDR2 SYDVKM. The CDR3 sequence is 15 residues long. About this clone: Its matching antigen is unknown.

V is TRBV28 and J is TRBJ2-7, with 10 bases lining up with TRBD2. Specimen: memory CD4+ T cells from PBMCs. Described subset: CD45RA-negative fraction. The receptor's source is a man aged 18 to 29 in good health. Some clones in this sample may be carry-over from other donors' samples. CDR3 in DNA: TGTGCCAGCAGTTCGTTTACTAGCGGGGCCTACGAGCAGTACTTC. It translates to CASSSFTSGAYEQYF.